This is a list of T cell receptor beta chains from one sample in a study of T cells of healthy individuals. Each CDR3 protein gets one entry after TCRdb re-called the 5' RACE reads with MiXCR. The sample comprises around 80,000 distinct CDR3 sequences, roughly 5.1% of which are singletons, and 6.5% to 8% rests with the top ten. The receptors here all came from a female donor in good health. CDR3s leave out the opening cysteine and the closing phenylalanine or tryptophan.

CDR3aa: ASSYAGQLNTEAF
j_gene: TRBJ1-1
v_gene: TRBV6-2/TRBV6-3

CDR3aa: SARERRQRTGGYT
j_gene: TRBJ1-2
v_gene: TRBV20-1

CDR3aa: SASYGVASYEQY
j_gene: TRBJ2-7
v_gene: TRBV20-1

CDR3aa: ASSLVHPGQASEQY
j_gene: TRBJ2-7
v_gene: TRBV7-8

CDR3aa: ASSYGQGARETQY
j_gene: TRBJ2-5
v_gene: TRBV6-5

CDR3aa: ASSLGQGERNEKLF
j_gene: TRBJ1-4
v_gene: TRBV12-3/TRBV12-4

CDR3aa: ASSPGTGAILETQY
j_gene: TRBJ2-5
v_gene: TRBV7-3

CDR3aa: SVGQGLNQPQH
j_gene: TRBJ1-5
v_gene: TRBV29-1

CDR3aa: AWSVPPPGARGYT
j_gene: TRBJ1-2
v_gene: TRBV30

CDR3aa: ASSLADGLNIQY
j_gene: TRBJ2-4
v_gene: TRBV5-1

CDR3aa: AWTPPGTPNTEQY
j_gene: TRBJ2-7
v_gene: TRBV30

CDR3aa: ASSTGLAGGVTDTQY
j_gene: TRBJ2-3
v_gene: TRBV5-4

CDR3aa: ASSSRYGQGAPPGGYT
j_gene: TRBJ1-2
v_gene: TRBV12-3/TRBV12-4

CDR3aa: ASSLVYGYT
j_gene: TRBJ1-2
v_gene: TRBV7-2